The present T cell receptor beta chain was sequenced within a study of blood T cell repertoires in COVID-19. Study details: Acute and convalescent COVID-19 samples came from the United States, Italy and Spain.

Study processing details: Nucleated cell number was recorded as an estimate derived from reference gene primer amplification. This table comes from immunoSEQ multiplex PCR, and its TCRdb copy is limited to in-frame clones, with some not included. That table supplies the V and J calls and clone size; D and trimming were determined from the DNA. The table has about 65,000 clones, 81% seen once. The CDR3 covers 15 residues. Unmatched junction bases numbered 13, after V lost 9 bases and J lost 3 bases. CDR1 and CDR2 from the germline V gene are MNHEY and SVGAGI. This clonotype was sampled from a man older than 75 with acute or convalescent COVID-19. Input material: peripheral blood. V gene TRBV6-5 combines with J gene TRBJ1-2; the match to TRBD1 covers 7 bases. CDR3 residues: CARVRSGDSHYGYTF. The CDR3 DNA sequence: TGTGCCAGGGTGAGGTCGGGGGACAGCCACTATGGCTACACCTTC.